One sample yielded the 26 T cell receptor beta chains listed below, sequenced in a study of blood T cell repertoires in COVID-19. Sequencing was performed with immunoSEQ multiplex PCR; in TCRdb, only in-frame clones are kept and a portion is missing. Of approximately 22,000 clones in the sample, 75% to 85% are singletons; the top ten hold about 9%. The sequencing input was peripheral blood. These receptors came from a human donor in a cohort sampled during active COVID-19.

The CDR3 sequence: CASSQAGGILNEQFF. CDR3 bases: TGCGCCAGCAGCCAAGCGGGCGGGATCCTCAATGAGCAGTTCTTC. This chain links TRBV4-3 with TRBJ2-1; D possibly corresponds to TRBD2 (6 bases). The CDR3 totals 15 residues. Germline V gives CDR1 LGHNA, CDR2 YSLEER. Trimming shortened V by 1 base and J by 6 bases, and 13 bases separated the two germline ends.

This rearrangement joins TRBV6-6 to TRBJ2-2; 8 bases line up with TRBD1. The V segment lost 5 bases and the J segment 5 bases; nucleotides outside the gene matches: 4. Germline-derived CDR1 and CDR2 are MNHNY and SVGAGI (reference sequence). The CDR3 loop spans 14 amino acids. The CDR3 spells CASSAQGATGELFF. The CDR3 DNA is TGTGCCAGCAGTGCCCAGGGGGCGACCGGGGAGCTGTTTTTT.

The chain uses TRBV9 and TRBJ2-5; 8 positions match TRBD2. There are 15 residues in the CDR3. Trimming cost V 0 bases and J 5 bases; bases outside gene matches: 6. Looked up from germline, CDR1 is SGDLS and CDR2 is YYNGEE. CDR3 DNA sequence: TGTGCCAGCAGCGTAGCAGCGGGAGTTGGGGAGACCCAGTACTTC. Translated, it gives CASSVAAGVGETQYF. Together with reference TRBV9 and TRBJ2-5, the CDR3 gives the full variable domain: DSGVTQTPKHLITATGQRVTLRCSPRSGDLSVYWYQQSLDQGLQFLIQYYNGEERAKGNILERFSAQQFPDLHSELNLSSLELGDSALYFCASSVAAGVGETQYFGPGTRLLVL.

The chain couples TRBV7-9 to TRBJ1-4; the match to TRBD1 covers 8 bases. The CDR3 sequence is 17 residues long. Per the germline V gene, CDR1 is SEHNR and CDR2 is FQNEAQ (reference sequence). The trim removed 1 base at V and 0 bases at J, leaving 4 bases unmatched. The CDR3 coding sequence is TGTGCCAGCAGCTTAGGGGACAGGAGAGCAACTAATGAAAAACTGTTTTTT. It codes for CASSLGDRRATNEKLFF.

The table lists this clone with a few counts. CDR3 DNA: TGTGCCAGCAGTCCCGGGACTAGCGGGAGCGAGCAGTACTTC. Protein sequence: CASSPGTSGSEQYF. The chain couples TRBV2 to TRBJ2-7; 14 bases map to TRBD2. This CDR3 has 14 amino acids. J lost 6 bases, V lost 5 bases, and 3 bases had no gene match. Germline-derived CDR1 and CDR2 are SNHLY and FYNNEI.

This chain joins TRBV5-1 and TRBJ2-7; tentative D call: TRBD1 (5 bases). CDR1 is SGHRS, CDR2 YFSETQ, per germline. The CDR3 contains 14 residues. V shed 2 bases and J shed 2 bases, with 11 bases lying between them. CDR3 nucleotide sequence: TGCGCCAGCAGCTTTCAGGGTGTCCCCTACGAGCAGTACTTC. Translation: CASSFQGVPYEQYF. Looking up the rest from reference TRBV5-1 and TRBJ2-7 gives the full variable domain: KAGVTQTPRYLIKTRGQQVTLSCSPISGHRSVSWYQQTPGQGLQFLFEYFSETQRNKGNFPGRFSGRQFSNSRSEMNVSTLELGDSALYLCASSFQGVPYEQYFGPGTRLTVT.

The V gene is TRBV2, the J gene TRBJ1-2; 8 bases agree with TRBD1. The V and J ends lost 4 bases and 4 bases, in that order; junction bases with no gene match: 5. The CDR3 runs to 14 residues. In germline, CDR1 is SNHLY, CDR2 FYNNEI. CDR3 sequence: CASSGTGGGYGYTF. The CDR3 coding sequence is TGTGCCAGCAGTGGTACAGGGGGTGGCTATGGCTACACCTTC.

This clone was recorded only once. The CDR3 bases are TGTGCCATCGCAGGGGCCACAGATACGCAGTATTTT. This encodes CAIAGATDTQYF. This rearrangement joins TRBV10-3 to TRBJ2-3; possible D gene TRBD1, 6 bases. V lost 8 bases, J lost 2 bases, and 8 bases lay in between. The CDR3 totals 12 residues. Germline V gene sequence: CDR1 ENHRY, CDR2 SYGVKD.

This clone has just one count. The chain links TRBV9 to TRBJ2-6; TRBD1 matches 9 bases. The CDR3 loop spans 16 amino acids. Unmatched junction bases numbered 7, after V lost 5 bases and J lost 4 bases. Germline CDR1 SGDLS, CDR2 YYNGEE. CDR3 coding DNA: TGTGCCAGCAGGCGGGACAGGGCCTCCGGGGCCAACGTCCTGACTTTC. Residues: CASRRDRASGANVLTF.

V gene TRBV5-4 combines with J gene TRBJ2-7, with TRBD2 identical over 9 bases. Looked up from germline, CDR1 is SGHNT and CDR2 is YYREEE (reference sequence). This CDR3 has 16 amino acids. V lost 2 bases and J lost 1; bases outside the gene matches: 7. CDR3 bases: TGTGCCAGCAGCTTTAGTACTAGCGGGCTATCCTACGAGCAGTACTTC. Its protein is CASSFSTSGLSYEQYF.

The gene calls are TRBV5-5 and TRBJ2-7; 9 bases line up with TRBD1. This CDR3 has 15 amino acids. The germline V gene has CDR1 SGHKS and CDR2 YYEKEE (reference sequence). V was pared by 2 bases and J by 5 bases, with 8 bases of the junction left unmatched. Here the CDR3 DNA reads TGTGCCAGCAGCTTCCGGGACAGGGTAAAAGACGAGCAGTACTTC. It translates to CASSFRDRVKDEQYF.

CDR3 coding DNA: TGTGCCAGCAGTTTACCGGACAGGGGAATCAATGAGCAGTTCTTC. The encoded protein is CASSLPDRGINEQFF. The chain links TRBV28 to TRBJ2-1; TRBD1 matches at 9 bases. V dropped 2 bases and J dropped 6; count of bases not matched to a gene: 5. Germline V lookup: CDR1 MDHEN, CDR2 SYDVKM. The CDR3 covers 15 residues. The complete variable domain, with remaining parts taken from reference TRBV28 and TRBJ2-1, reads DVKVTQSSRYLVKRTGEKVFLECVQDMDHENMFWYRQDPGLGLRLIYFSYDVKMKEKGDIPEGYSVSREKKERFSLILESASTNQTSMYLCASSLPDRGINEQFFGPGTRLTVL.

The rearrangement links TRBV11-2 to TRBJ2-7; TRBD2 aligns across 14 bases. This CDR3 comprises 17 residues. CDR1 SGHAT and CDR2 FQNNGV come from the germline V gene. V shed 5 bases, J shed 1 base, and the junction held 7 bases outside the gene matches. In nucleotides, the CDR3 is TGTGCCAGCAGCCTAAGACTAGCGGGAGGGCGTTCCTACGAGCAGTACTTC. Translation gives CASSLRLAGGRSYEQYF.

V and J are TRBV24-1 and TRBJ1-1; no clear D gene. V was cut by 7 bases and J by 3 bases, with 11 bases left in between. This CDR3 has 13 residues. Germline CDR1 reads KGHDR; CDR2 reads SFDVKD. The CDR3: CATRIGEDTEAFF. DNA of the CDR3: TGTGCCACCAGAATCGGGGAGGACACTGAAGCTTTCTTT.

This clone was seen only a few times. The chain combines TRBV4-3 with TRBJ2-7, with D maybe TRBD1 (5 bases). The germline V gene encodes CDR1 LGHNA and CDR2 YSLEER. This CDR3 region has 13 residues. Trimming pared 0 bases from V and 9 bases from J, leaving 12 bases between. The CDR3 sequence is CASSQDRGSPQYF. CDR3 DNA: TGCGCCAGCAGCCAAGATAGGGGTTCCCCGCAGTACTTC.

In nucleotides, the CDR3 is TGTGCCAGCAGTGAGGGCGGGGACACAGATACGCAGTATTTT. Protein: CASSEGGDTDTQYF. V gene TRBV6-4 combines with J gene TRBJ2-3; D might be TRBD2 (6 bases). This CDR3 has 14 amino acids. Germline CDR1 reads MRHNA; CDR2 reads SNTAGT. Between the trimmed V and J ends, which lost 3 bases and 2 bases, there was a span of 9 bases.

The V gene is TRBV7-2, the J gene TRBJ2-7; possible D gene TRBD1, 6 bases. CDR1 SGHTA and CDR2 FQGNSA come from the germline V gene. Trimming shortened V by 1 base and J by 2 bases, and 12 bases separated the two germline ends. This CDR3 contains 15 residues. In nucleotides, the CDR3 is TGTGCCAGCAGCTTAGATGGGACAAGGACCTACGAGCAGTACTTC. It encodes CASSLDGTRTYEQYF.

The chain is built from TRBV4-2 and TRBJ2-2; the D gene is possibly TRBD2 (5 bases). Germline V gene lookup returns CDR1 LGHNA and CDR2 YNFKEQ. The CDR3 is made up of 14 amino acids. Trimming removed 3 bases at V and 7 bases at J, with 12 bases between. The CDR3 spells CASSHSGVRGELFF. CDR3 DNA sequence: TGTGCCAGCAGCCATTCCGGGGTCCGCGGGGAGCTGTTTTTT.

The chain uses TRBV3-1 (or the pseudogene TRBV3-2) and TRBJ2-5; 9 bases fit TRBD2. Germline lookup yields CDR1 LGHDT and CDR2 YNNKEL (reference sequence). There are 15 residues in the CDR3. Trimming at V came to 4 bases and at J to 5 bases, leaving 8 bases not matched to a gene. The CDR3 sequence is CASSPSGGPGETQYF. Written as DNA, the CDR3 is TGTGCCAGCAGCCCCAGCGGGGGGCCGGGCGAGACCCAGTACTTC.

The V call is TRBV4-2, the J call TRBJ2-1; the D gene is possibly TRBD2 (6 bases). V was cut by 0 bases and J by 8 bases, with 14 bases left in between. Germline CDR1 LGHNA, CDR2 YNFKEQ. The CDR3 is 15 residues long. DNA of the CDR3: TGTGCCAGCAGCCAAGAAGGACGAGGAGGGGATGAGCAGTTCTTC. This translates into CASSQEGRGGDEQFF.

This clone showed up just once. The chain carries TRBV7-2 and TRBJ2-7, with 7 bases fitting TRBD1. Germline trimming cut 1 base from V and 0 bases from J; bases unmatched to any gene: 6. The CDR3 spans 16 residues. CDR1 and CDR2 (germline): SGHTA, FQGNSA. CDR3 DNA sequence: TGTGCCAGCAGCTTAGGATCGACAGGGTCCTCCTACGAGCAGTACTTC. Encoded protein: CASSLGSTGSSYEQYF.

This clone appeared once. The chain joins TRBV6-4 to TRBJ1-2; D not resolved. CDR1 MRHNA and CDR2 SNTAGT come from the germline V gene. The CDR3 totals 14 residues. Trimming took 6 bases from V and 4 from J, leaving 15 bases between them. The CDR3: CASRLVNPPYGYTF. The CDR3 nucleotides are TGTGCCAGCAGGCTAGTAAACCCCCCCTATGGCTACACCTTC.

This chain links TRBV7-2 with TRBJ2-3, with TRBD2 matching 10 bases. Trimming cost V 5 bases and J 4 bases; bases outside gene matches: 6. CDR1 SGHTA and CDR2 FQGNSA come from the germline V gene. The CDR3 has 15 amino acids. DNA for the CDR3: TGTGCCAGCAGCCCAGAGCGGGGGGGAGCAGATACGCAGTATTTT. Protein: CASSPERGGADTQYF.

This chain joins TRBV11-2 and TRBJ1-5; D is ambiguous. The CDR3 contains 14 residues. Trimming took 0 bases from V and 1 from J, leaving 4 bases between them. CDR1 SGHAT and CDR2 FQNNGV come from the germline V gene. CDR3 protein: CASSLEGSNQPQHF. The CDR3 DNA follows: TGTGCCAGCAGCTTAGAGGGCAGCAATCAGCCCCAGCATTTT.

The chain uses TRBV5-4 and TRBJ1-4, with a tentative D call TRBD1 (5 bases). Germline V gene sequence: CDR1 SGHNT, CDR2 YYREEE (reference sequence). V lost 0 bases to trimming and J lost 8 bases, with 14 bases between them. This CDR3 contains 15 residues. CDR3 bases: TGTGCCAGCAGCTTGGGTTCGCAGGGTCGCGAAAAACTGTTTTTT. Translation: CASSLGSQGREKLFF.

The chain couples TRBV3-1 (or the pseudogene TRBV3-2) to TRBJ2-1, with TRBD2 matching 9 bases. The V segment lost 0 bases and the J segment 5 bases; nucleotides outside the gene matches: 5. The CDR3 loop spans 16 amino acids. Germline V lookup: CDR1 LGHDT, CDR2 YNNKEL (reference sequence). DNA of the CDR3: TGTGCCAGCAGCCAAGATCGGCTAGCGGGACACAATGAGCAGTTCTTC. Translating gives CASSQDRLAGHNEQFF.